This TCR beta chain was captured by sequencing in a study of human T cells and chemical hapten exposure. TCRdb called the RACE reads again in MiXCR, with one record for every CDR3 protein. The sample yields 250,000 or so distinct CDR3 sequences, just under 8% seen once. This clonotype occurred a few times. The time point: pre-sensitization, week 0. Treatment indicated: therapeutic diphenylcyclopropenone sensitization with weekly scalp DPC. V was pared by 0 bases and J by 8 bases, with 9 bases between. This CDR3 has 12 amino acids. Germline CDR1 reads DFQATT; CDR2 reads SNEGSKA (reference sequence). The chain couples TRBV20-1 to TRBJ2-3, with D unclear. This specimen was whole blood, taken in connection with sensitization to the hapten diphenylcyclopropenone (DPC). The sequence came from a man aged 18 to 35 with alopecia areata. Some clones in this sample may be carry-over from other donors' samples. The DNA of the CDR3 is TGCAGTGCTAGAGAGGGCCTCCTTACGCAGTATTTT. It is translated as CSAREGLLTQYF.